Sequencing of this T cell receptor (beta chain) was carried out in a study of OX40 agonist ivuxolimab in advanced cancers. The wider study: At 65% to 90% male, the cohort had a mean age of 60 years, ranging from roughly 20 to 90. Partial response was recorded in three patients: one hepatocellular carcinoma and two cutaneous melanoma cases. Past anti-PD-1, anti-PD-L1 or anti-CTLA-4 therapy was accepted, and around 40% had received some.

The cohort excluded patients with autoimmune disease history or systemic immunosuppression. The CDR3 spans 12 residues. CDR1 is SQVTM, CDR2 ANQGSEA, per germline. Trimming removed 4 bases from V and 8 bases from J; junction bases left unmatched: 7. Only in-frame clones appear in the TCRdb table, and some are missing; sequencing was by immunoSEQ multiplex PCR. This sample yields about 85,000 clones, of which roughly 91% are seen a single time; 0.25% to 0.4% belongs to the top ten. V and J are TRBV29-1 and TRBJ1-2; 7 bases map to TRBD1. The clonotype was recovered from an adult with an advanced solid tumor such as melanoma, head and neck, liver or kidney cancer. The sequencing used CD4+ or CD8+ T cells sorted from blood, collected in a trial of the OX40 agonist ivuxolimab. CDR3 nucleotide sequence: TGCAGCGTTGCTAAGACAGGGAGGGGCTACACCTTC. Its protein is CSVAKTGRGYTF.